These 15 T cell receptor beta chains came from one sample sequenced in a study of OX40 agonist ivuxolimab in advanced cancers. Here immunoSEQ multiplex PCR was the method, and the copy in TCRdb shows in-frame clones only, minus some. Among about 48,000 clones, approximately 90% were seen once, and the ten largest hold around 30%. The source material was CD4+ or CD8+ T cells sorted from blood, sampled in a trial of the OX40 agonist ivuxolimab. These receptor sequences come from an adult with an advanced solid tumor such as melanoma, head and neck, liver or kidney cancer.

This chain uses TRBV11-1 with TRBJ2-1, with a weak D call TRBD2 (5 bases). The germline gives CDR1 SGHAT, CDR2 FQDESV (reference sequence). V lost 0 bases and J 8 bases, leaving 8 bases between the germline ends. This CDR3 spans 13 amino acids. CDR3 bases: TGTGCCAGCAGCTTAGCGTACGGGGATGAGCAGTTCTTC. Protein: CASSLAYGDEQFF.

The gene calls are TRBV27 and TRBJ2-7; D unclear. The germline V gene has CDR1 MNHEY and CDR2 SMNVEV (reference sequence). V was shortened by 2 bases and J by 0 bases, with 11 bases between the two germline ends. The CDR3 has 15 amino acids. As DNA, the CDR3 is TGTGCCAGCAGTTTAGGTGGCGGAAGCTCCTACGAGCAGTACTTC. It is translated as CASSLGGGSSYEQYF.

This chain joins TRBV21-1 and TRBJ2-1; the table's TRBD2 call for D was not verified on the DNA. TRBV21-1 is a listed pseudogene. The CDR3 consists of 17 residues. The CDR3 DNA sequence: TGTGCCAGCAGCAAAGCTCGGGAGCGGGAGGCGGGGAATGAGCAGTTCTTC. This translates into CASSKAREREAGNEQFF.

DNA for the CDR3: TGTGCCAGCAGCTTCCTCTACGAGCAGTACTTC. Encoded protein: CASSFLYEQYF. This rearrangement joins TRBV5-8 to TRBJ2-7; D unresolved. The CDR3 has 11 residues. CDR1 and CDR2 (germline): SGHTS, YDEGEE. V gave up 2 bases and J gave up 3 bases, with 3 bases separating them.

This chain connects TRBV13 to TRBJ1-1; D is perhaps TRBD1 (6 bases). Deletions cut 3 bases from V and 2 bases from J, with 13 bases between. The CDR3 length is 15 residues. Germline loops: CDR1 PRHDT, CDR2 FYEKMQ (reference sequence). In nucleotides, the CDR3 is TGTGCCAGCAGCTTTTGGGGCAGGGGAAACACTGAAGCTTTCTTT. Amino acid sequence: CASSFWGRGNTEAFF.

J is TRBJ1-5 and V is TRBV7-2, with D perhaps matching TRBD1 (5 bases). Trimming took off 1 base at V and 7 bases at J, with 11 bases between the two ends. In germline, CDR1 is SGHTA, CDR2 FQGNSA. The CDR3 consists of 14 residues. The CDR3 DNA follows: TGTGCCAGCAGCTTAGGTCCGGGGCAACAGCCCCAGCATTTT. This encodes CASSLGPGQQPQHF.

This sequence joins TRBV2 and TRBJ2-5; D is undetermined. V lost 4 bases to trimming and J lost 4 bases, with 1 base between them. The CDR3 spans 10 residues. Germline lookup yields CDR1 SNHLY and CDR2 FYNNEI. The CDR3, as DNA: TGTGCCAGCAGTGTAGAGACCCAGTACTTC. It codes for CASSVETQYF.

This clone was found a few times. The rearrangement links TRBV11-2 to TRBJ1-1; D may be TRBD1 (6 bases). The CDR3 is made up of 13 amino acids. Germline CDR1 and CDR2: SGHAT and FQNNGV. Trimming took 6 bases from V and 3 from J, leaving 11 bases between them. This CDR3 reads CASSLGGHTEAFF. The DNA of the CDR3 is TGTGCCAGCAGTTTGGGGGGCCACACTGAAGCTTTCTTT.

The genes are TRBV6-5 and TRBJ1-2; 7 bases match TRBD1. The ends lost 2 bases at V and 6 bases at J; junction bases unmatched: 9. Looked up from germline, CDR1 is MNHEY and CDR2 is SVGAGI. The CDR3 spans 15 residues. CDR3 DNA: TGTGCCAGCAGTTACGCGACAGGGTTCAGGGATGGCTACACCTTC. Protein product: CASSYATGFRDGYTF.

The genes are TRBV7-9 and TRBJ1-1; D gene uncertain. Trimming stripped 0 bases from V and 2 bases from J, with 10 bases between. CDR1 is SEHNR, CDR2 FQNEAQ, per germline (reference sequence). The CDR3 length is 15 residues. CDR3 sequence (DNA): TGTGCCAGCAGCTTAGCGTTGGGCCCCAACACTGAAGCTTTCTTT. Protein product: CASSLALGPNTEAFF.

This clone was detected once. The chain carries TRBV9 and TRBJ1-5; D may be TRBD1 (5 bases). The CDR3 is 15 amino acids. The V gene lost 2 bases and the J gene lost 6 bases, with 15 bases spanning the gap. Germline-derived CDR1 and CDR2 are SGDLS and YYNGEE. CDR3 region: CASSVGRDGGQPQHF. The CDR3 DNA reads as TGTGCCAGCAGCGTCGGTAGGGATGGGGGTCAGCCCCAGCATTTT.

The chain carries TRBV10-2 and TRBJ2-1; maybe TRBD2 (6 bases). The CDR3 loop spans 12 amino acids. V shed 7 bases and J shed 6 bases, with 10 bases lying between them. Germline CDR1 WSHSY, CDR2 SAAADI. DNA of the CDR3: TGCGCCAGCACGGGGGACCCCAATGAGCAGTTCTTC. It encodes CASTGDPNEQFF.

This clone showed up just once. The DNA of the CDR3 is TGTGCCAGCAGCGAGACAGGTGTAGGAACCGGGGAGCTGTTTTTT. Protein: CASSETGVGTGELFF. The chain combines TRBV6-6 with TRBJ2-2; tentatively, D is TRBD1 (6 bases). Germline loops: CDR1 MNHNY, CDR2 SVGAGI (reference sequence). V lost 6 bases and J 5 bases, leaving 16 bases between the germline ends. CDR3 length equals 15 residues.

This clone showed up just a few times. This chain links TRBV27 with TRBJ1-5; D remains ambiguous. The CDR3 runs 13 residues. V lost 5 bases and J lost 5, with 10 bases in between. Germline lookup yields CDR1 MNHEY and CDR2 SMNVEV (reference sequence). The CDR3 reads CASSLALHQPQHF. The CDR3 DNA sequence: TGTGCCAGCAGTCTCGCCCTCCATCAGCCCCAGCATTTT.

This rearrangement joins TRBV27 to TRBJ2-7, with TRBD2 matching over 9 bases. Germline-derived CDR1 and CDR2 are MNHEY and SMNVEV (reference sequence). The CDR3 is 14 amino acids. Germline trimming cut 5 bases from V and 3 bases from J; bases unmatched to any gene: 5. The chain's CDR3 is CASSHGTSIYEQYF. The CDR3 nucleotides are TGTGCCAGCAGTCATGGGACTAGCATCTACGAGCAGTACTTC.